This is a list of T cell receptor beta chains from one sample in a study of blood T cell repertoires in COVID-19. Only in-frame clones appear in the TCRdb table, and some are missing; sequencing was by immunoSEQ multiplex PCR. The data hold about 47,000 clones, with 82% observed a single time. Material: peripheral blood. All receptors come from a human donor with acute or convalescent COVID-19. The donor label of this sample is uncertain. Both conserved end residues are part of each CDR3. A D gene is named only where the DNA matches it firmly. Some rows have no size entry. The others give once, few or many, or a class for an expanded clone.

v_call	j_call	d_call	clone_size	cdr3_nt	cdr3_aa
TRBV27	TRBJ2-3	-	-	TGTGCCATCCGGCGTTCGAGCGGGACAGATACGCAGTATTTT	CAIRRSSGTDTQYF
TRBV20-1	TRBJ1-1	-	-	TGCAGTGCTAGTTGGGAGGTGTCTGAAGCTTTCTTT	CSASWEVSEAFF
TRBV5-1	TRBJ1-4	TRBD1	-	TGCGCCAGCAGCTCGGGACAGGGTGCAACTAATGAAAAACTGTTTTTT	CASSSGQGATNEKLFF
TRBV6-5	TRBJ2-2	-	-	TGTGCCAGCAGTTACCGGGGTTTCGTGGACACCGGGGAGCTGTTTTTT	CASSYRGFVDTGELFF
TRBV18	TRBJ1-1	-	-	TGTGCCAGCTCACCATCGGGACACGAGACTGAAGCTTTCTTT	CASSPSGHETEAFF
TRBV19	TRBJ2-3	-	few	TGTGCCAGTAACTGGCAGGGATCAGATACGCAGTATTTT	CASNWQGSDTQYF
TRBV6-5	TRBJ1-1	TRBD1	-	TGTGCCAGCAGTTACTCCGGGACAGATAACACTGAAGCTTTCTTT	CASSYSGTDNTEAFF
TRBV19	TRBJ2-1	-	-	TGTGCCAGTAGCCTGGGAGGAACTAGCAATGAGCAGTTCTTC	CASSLGGTSNEQFF
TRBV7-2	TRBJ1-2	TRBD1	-	TGTGCCAGCAGCCCGTGGGGACAGCCCAGCTATGGCTACACCTTC	CASSPWGQPSYGYTF
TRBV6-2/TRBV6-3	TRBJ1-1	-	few	TGTGCCAGCAGCCCTCGAGGGGGGGCCGGGACTGAAGCTTTCTTT	CASSPRGGAGTEAFF
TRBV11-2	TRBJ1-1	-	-	TGTGCCAGCAGCTTAGATGCCAGCACTGAAGCTTTCTTT	CASSLDASTEAFF
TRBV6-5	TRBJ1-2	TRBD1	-	TGTGCCAGCAGAGGGACAGGGGATCGGGTTGGCTACACCTTC	CASRGTGDRVGYTF
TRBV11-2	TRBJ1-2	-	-	TGTGCCAGCGAGGCAGGGCCTGGCTACACCTTC	CASEAGPGYTF
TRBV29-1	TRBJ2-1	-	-	TGCAGCGTCCTCCCCCTAATCCTGGACATCTACAATGAGCAGTTCTTC	CSVLPLILDIYNEQFF
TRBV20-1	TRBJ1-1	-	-	TGCAGTGCTAGTAGACAGACTGAAGCTTTCTTT	CSASRQTEAFF
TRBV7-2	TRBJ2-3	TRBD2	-	TGTGCCAGCAGCTTGGGACTAGCGGGGTACACAGATACGCAGTATTTT	CASSLGLAGYTDTQYF
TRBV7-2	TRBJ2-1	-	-	TGTGCCAGCAGCGCGGACACCCGGGGGAATGAGCAGTTCTTC	CASSADTRGNEQFF
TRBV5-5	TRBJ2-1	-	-	TGTGCCAGCAGCTTGAGGACACCCAATGAGCAGTTCTTC	CASSLRTPNEQFF
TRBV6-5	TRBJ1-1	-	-	TGTGCCAGCAGTTGGGACAAGAACACTGAAGCTTTCTTT	CASSWDKNTEAFF
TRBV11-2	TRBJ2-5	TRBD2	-	TGTGCCAGCAGCTCGGGACTAGCGGGAGAGACCCAGTACTTC	CASSSGLAGETQYF
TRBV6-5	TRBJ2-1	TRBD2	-	TGTGCCAGCAGTTTACTAGCGGGAGTCGGCAATGAGCAGTTCTTC	CASSLLAGVGNEQFF
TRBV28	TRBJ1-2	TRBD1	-	TGTGCCAGCAGACAGGGGGCGCCTAACTATGGCTACACCTTC	CASRQGAPNYGYTF
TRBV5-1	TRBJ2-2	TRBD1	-	TGCGCCAGCGGCGGGGACAGGGGGCCCACCGGGGAGCTGTTTTTT	CASGGDRGPTGELFF
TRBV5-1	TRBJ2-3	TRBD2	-	TGCGCCACAGGCCAGCGGGATAGCACAGATACGCAGTATTTT	CATGQRDSTDTQYF
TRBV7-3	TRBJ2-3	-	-	TGTGCCAGCAGCTTAATCCAGCGAGATACGCAGTATTTT	CASSLIQRDTQYF